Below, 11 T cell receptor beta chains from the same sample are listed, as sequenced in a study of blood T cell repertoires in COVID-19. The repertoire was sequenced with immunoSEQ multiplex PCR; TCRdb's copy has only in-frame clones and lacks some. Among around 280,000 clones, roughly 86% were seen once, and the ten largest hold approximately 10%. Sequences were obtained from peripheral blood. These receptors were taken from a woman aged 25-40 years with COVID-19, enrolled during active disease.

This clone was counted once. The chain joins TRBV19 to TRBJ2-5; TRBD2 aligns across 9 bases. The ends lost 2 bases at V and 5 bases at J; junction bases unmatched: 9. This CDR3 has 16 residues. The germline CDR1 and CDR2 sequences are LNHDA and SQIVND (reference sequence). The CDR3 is CASSIKVLAGVETQYF. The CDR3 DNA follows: TGTGCCAGTAGTATAAAGGTTTTAGCGGGAGTGGAGACCCAGTACTTC.

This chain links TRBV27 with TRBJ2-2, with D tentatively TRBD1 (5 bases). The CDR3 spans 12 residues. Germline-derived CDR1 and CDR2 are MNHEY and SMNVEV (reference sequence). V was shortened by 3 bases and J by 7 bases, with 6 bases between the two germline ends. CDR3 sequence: CASSFQGGELFF. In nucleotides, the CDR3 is TGTGCCAGCAGTTTTCAGGGCGGGGAGCTGTTTTTT.

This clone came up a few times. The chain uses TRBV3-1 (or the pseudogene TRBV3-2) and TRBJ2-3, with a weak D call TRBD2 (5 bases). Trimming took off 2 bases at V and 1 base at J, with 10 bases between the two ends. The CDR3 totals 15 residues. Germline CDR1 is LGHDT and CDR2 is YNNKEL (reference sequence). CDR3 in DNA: TGTGCCAGCAGCCAAAACTTGGGAGGCACAGATACGCAGTATTTT. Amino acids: CASSQNLGGTDTQYF.

In DNA form, the CDR3 reads TGTGCCAGCAGCCAGACTAGCGGGGAAAGTAACAATGAGCAGTTCTTC. Its protein is CASSQTSGESNNEQFF. The genes are TRBV6-2 or TRBV6-3 and TRBJ2-1; 11 nucleotides match TRBD2. The CDR3 covers 16 residues. Germline V gene lookup returns CDR1 MNHEY and CDR2 SVGEGT. The V segment lost 6 bases and the J segment 5 bases; nucleotides outside the gene matches: 9.

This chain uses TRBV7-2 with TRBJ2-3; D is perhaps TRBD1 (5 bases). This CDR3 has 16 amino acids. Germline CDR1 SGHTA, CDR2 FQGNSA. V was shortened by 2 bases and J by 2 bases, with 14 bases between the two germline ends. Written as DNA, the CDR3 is TGTGCCAGCAGCTTACACCCTACAGGTGTCACAGATACGCAGTATTTT. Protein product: CASSLHPTGVTDTQYF.

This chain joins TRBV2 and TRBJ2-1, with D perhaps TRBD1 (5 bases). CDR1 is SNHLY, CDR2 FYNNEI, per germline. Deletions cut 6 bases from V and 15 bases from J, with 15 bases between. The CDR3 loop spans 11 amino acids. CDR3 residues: CASRQGPNTFF. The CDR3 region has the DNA TGTGCCAGCAGGCAGGGCCCAAATACGTTCTTC.

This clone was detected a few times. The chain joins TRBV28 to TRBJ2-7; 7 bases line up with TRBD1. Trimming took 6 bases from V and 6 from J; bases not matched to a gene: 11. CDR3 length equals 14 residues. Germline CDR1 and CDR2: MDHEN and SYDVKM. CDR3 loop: CASRRRGLPSEQYF. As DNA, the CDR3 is TGTGCCAGCAGACGCAGGGGGTTGCCCTCCGAGCAGTACTTC.

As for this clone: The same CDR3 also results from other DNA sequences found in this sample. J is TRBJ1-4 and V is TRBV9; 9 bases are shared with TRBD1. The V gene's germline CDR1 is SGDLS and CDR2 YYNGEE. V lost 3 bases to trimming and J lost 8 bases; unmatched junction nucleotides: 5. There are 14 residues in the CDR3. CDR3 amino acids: CASSGGTGSEKLFF. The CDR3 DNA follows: TGTGCCAGCAGCGGCGGGACAGGGAGCGAAAAACTGTTTTTT.

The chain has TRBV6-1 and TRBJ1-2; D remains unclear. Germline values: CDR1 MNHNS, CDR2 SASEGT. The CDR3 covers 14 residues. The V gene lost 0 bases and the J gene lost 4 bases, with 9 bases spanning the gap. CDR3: CASSEAMGSYGYTF. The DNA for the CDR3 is TGTGCCAGCAGTGAAGCGATGGGCAGCTATGGCTACACCTTC.

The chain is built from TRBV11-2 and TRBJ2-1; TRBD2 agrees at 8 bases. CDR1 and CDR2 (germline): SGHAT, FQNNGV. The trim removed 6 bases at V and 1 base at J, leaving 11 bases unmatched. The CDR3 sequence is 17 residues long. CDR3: CASRPGRLAGSYNEQFF. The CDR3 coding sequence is TGTGCCAGCAGACCTGGGCGGCTAGCGGGTTCCTACAATGAGCAGTTCTTC. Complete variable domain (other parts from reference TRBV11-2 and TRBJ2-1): EAGVAQSPRYKIIEKRQSVAFWCNPISGHATLYWYQQILGQGPKLLIQFQNNGVVDDSQLPKDRFSAERLKGVDSTLKIQPAKLEDSAVYLCASRPGRLAGSYNEQFFGPGTRLTVL.

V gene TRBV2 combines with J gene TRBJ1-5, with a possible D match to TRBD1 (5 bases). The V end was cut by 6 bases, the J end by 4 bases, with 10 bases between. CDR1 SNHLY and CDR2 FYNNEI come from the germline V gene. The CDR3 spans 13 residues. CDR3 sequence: CASRPAGNQPQHF. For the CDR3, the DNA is TGTGCCAGCAGACCCGCAGGGAATCAGCCCCAGCATTTT.